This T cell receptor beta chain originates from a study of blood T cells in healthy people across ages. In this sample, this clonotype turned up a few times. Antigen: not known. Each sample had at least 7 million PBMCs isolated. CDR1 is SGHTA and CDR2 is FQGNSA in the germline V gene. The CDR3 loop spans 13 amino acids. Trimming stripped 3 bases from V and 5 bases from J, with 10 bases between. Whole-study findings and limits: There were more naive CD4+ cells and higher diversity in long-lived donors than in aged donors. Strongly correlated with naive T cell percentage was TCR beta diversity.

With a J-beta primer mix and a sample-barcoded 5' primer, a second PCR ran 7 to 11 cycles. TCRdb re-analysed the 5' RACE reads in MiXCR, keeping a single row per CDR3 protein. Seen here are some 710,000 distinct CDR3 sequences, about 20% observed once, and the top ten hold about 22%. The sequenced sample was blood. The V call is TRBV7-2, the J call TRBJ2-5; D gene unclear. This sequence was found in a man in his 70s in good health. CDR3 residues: CASSFRRLETQYF. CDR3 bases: TGTGCCAGCAGCTTCAGGAGACTGGAGACCCAGTACTTC. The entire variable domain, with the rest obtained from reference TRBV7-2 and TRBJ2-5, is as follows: GAGVSQSPSNKVTEKGKDVELRCDPISGHTALYWYRQSLGQGLEFLIYFQGNSAPDKSGLPSDRFSAERTGGSVSTLTIQRTQQEDSAVYLCASSFRRLETQYFGPGTRLLVL.